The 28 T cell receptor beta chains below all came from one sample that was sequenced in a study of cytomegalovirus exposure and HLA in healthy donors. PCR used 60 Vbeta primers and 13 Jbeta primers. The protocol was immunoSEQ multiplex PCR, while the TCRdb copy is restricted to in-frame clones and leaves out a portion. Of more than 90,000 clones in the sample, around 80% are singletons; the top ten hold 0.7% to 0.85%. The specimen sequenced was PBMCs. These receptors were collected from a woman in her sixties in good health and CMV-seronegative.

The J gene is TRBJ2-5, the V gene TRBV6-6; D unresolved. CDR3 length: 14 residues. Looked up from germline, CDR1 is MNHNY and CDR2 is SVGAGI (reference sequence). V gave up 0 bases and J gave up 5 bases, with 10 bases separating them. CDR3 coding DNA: TGTGCCAGCAGTTACTCCCTCGCGAGGGAGACCCAGTACTTC. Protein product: CASSYSLARETQYF.

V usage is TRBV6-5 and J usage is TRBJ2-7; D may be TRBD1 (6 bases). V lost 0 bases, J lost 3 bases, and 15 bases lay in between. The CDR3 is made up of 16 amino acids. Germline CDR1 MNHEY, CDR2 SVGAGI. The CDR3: CASSYSRGRGNYEQYF. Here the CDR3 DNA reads TGTGCCAGCAGTTACTCGAGGGGCAGGGGAAACTACGAGCAGTACTTC.

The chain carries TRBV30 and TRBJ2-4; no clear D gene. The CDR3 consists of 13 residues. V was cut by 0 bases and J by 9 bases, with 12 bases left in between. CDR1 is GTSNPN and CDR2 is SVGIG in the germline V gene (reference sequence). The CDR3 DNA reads TGTGCCTGGAGTGTGAGCCAGTCGGGCATTCAGTACTTC. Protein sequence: CAWSVSQSGIQYF.

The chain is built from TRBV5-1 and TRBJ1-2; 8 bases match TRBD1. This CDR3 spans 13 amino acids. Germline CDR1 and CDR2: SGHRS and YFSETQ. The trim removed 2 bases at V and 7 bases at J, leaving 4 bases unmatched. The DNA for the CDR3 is TGCGCCAGCAGCTTATCTGGACAGGGTGGCTACACCTTC. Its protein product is CASSLSGQGGYTF.

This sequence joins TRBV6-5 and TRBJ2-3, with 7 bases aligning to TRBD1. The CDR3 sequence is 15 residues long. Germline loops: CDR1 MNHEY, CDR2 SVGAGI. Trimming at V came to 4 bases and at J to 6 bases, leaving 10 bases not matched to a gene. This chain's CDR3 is CASSLTGRLGDTQYF. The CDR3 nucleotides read TGTGCCAGCAGTTTGACAGGGCGGTTGGGGGATACGCAGTATTTT.

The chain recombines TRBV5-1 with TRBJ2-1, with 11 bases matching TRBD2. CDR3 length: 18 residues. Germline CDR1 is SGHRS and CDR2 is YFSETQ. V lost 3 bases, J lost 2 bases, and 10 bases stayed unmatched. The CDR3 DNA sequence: TGCGCCAGCAGCTCGCTTGGAATAGCGGGGGGGACCTACAATGAGCAGTTCTTC. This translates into CASSSLGIAGGTYNEQFF.

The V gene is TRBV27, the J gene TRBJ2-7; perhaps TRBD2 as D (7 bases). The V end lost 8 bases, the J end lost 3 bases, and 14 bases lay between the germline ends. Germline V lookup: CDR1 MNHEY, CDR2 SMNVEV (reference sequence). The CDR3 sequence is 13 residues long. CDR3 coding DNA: TGTGCCAGCGCTCGGGGGGCAAGCTACGAGCAGTACTTC. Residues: CASARGASYEQYF.

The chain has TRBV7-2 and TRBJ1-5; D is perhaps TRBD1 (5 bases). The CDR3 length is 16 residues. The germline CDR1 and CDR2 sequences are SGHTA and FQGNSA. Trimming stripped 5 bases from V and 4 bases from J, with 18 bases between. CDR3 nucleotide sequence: TGTGCCAGCAGCACCCAGGGTGGGGCCACAAATCAGCCCCAGCATTTT. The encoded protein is CASSTQGGATNQPQHF.

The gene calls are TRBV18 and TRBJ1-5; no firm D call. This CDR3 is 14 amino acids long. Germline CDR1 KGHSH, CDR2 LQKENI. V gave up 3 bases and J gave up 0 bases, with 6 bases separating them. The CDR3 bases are TGTGCCAGCTCACCCGGGATTAGCAATCAGCCCCAGCATTTT. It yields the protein CASSPGISNQPQHF.

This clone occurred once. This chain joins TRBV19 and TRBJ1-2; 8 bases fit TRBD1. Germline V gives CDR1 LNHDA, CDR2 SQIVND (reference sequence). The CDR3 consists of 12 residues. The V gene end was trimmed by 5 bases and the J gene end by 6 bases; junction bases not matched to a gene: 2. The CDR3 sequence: CASSWTGNGYTF. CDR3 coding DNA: TGTGCCAGTAGTTGGACAGGGAATGGCTACACCTTC.

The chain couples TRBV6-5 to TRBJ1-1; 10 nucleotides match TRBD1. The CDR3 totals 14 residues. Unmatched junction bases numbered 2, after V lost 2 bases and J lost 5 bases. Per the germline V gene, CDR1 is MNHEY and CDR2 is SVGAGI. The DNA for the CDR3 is TGTGCCAGCAGTTACGGGACAGGGGCGACTGAAGCTTTCTTT. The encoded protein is CASSYGTGATEAFF.

The CDR3, as DNA: TGTGCCAGCAGTACTCCGGGACAGGGCTCGGAAAAACTGTTTTTT. Its translation: CASSTPGQGSEKLFF. V is TRBV5-5 and J is TRBJ1-4; TRBD1 agrees at 9 bases. From germline, CDR1 is SGHKS and CDR2 YYEKEE (reference sequence). J was trimmed by 8 bases and V by 5 bases; bases with no gene match: 10. The CDR3 consists of 15 residues.

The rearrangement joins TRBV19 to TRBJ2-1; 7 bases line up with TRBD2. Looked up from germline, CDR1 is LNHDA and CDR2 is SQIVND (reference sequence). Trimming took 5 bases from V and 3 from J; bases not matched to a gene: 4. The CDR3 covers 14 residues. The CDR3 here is CASSGRAGYNEQFF. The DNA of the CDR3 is TGTGCCAGTAGTGGGAGGGCAGGCTACAATGAGCAGTTCTTC.

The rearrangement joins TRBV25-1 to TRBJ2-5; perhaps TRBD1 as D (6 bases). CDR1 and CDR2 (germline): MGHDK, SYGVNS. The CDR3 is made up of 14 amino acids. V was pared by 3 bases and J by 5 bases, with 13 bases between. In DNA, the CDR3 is TGTGCCAGCAGTGACCACAGGGTCGGGGAGACCCAGTACTTC. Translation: CASSDHRVGETQYF.

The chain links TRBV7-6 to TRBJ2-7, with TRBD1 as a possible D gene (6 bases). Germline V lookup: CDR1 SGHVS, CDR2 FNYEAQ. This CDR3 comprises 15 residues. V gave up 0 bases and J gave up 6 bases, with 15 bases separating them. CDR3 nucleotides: TGTGCCAGCAGCTTAGCCTCGGACAGCCTCGGCGAGCAGTACTTC. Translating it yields CASSLASDSLGEQYF.

CDR3 sequence: CASSPVRGSGELFF. In DNA, the CDR3 is TGTGCCAGCAGCCCTGTTCGGGGTTCCGGGGAGCTGTTTTTT. This chain joins TRBV7-9 and TRBJ2-2; TRBD2 is a possible D gene (5 bases). V lost 5 bases and J 6 bases, leaving 13 bases between the germline ends. CDR3 length: 14 amino acids. CDR1 and CDR2 (germline): SEHNR, FQNEAQ (reference sequence).

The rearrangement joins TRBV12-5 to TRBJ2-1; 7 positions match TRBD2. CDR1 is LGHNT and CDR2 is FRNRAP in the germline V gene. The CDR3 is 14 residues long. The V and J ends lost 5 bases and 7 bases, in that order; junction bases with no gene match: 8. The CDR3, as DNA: TGTGCTAGTGGTACCCGGTGGGGGGGGAATGAGCAGTTCTTC. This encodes CASGTRWGGNEQFF.

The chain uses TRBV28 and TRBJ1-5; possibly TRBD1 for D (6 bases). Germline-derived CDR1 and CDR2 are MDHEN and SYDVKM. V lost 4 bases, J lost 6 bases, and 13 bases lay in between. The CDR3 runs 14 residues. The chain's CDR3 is CASSWTDLGQPQHF. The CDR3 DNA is TGTGCCAGCAGTTGGACAGACTTAGGTCAGCCCCAGCATTTT.

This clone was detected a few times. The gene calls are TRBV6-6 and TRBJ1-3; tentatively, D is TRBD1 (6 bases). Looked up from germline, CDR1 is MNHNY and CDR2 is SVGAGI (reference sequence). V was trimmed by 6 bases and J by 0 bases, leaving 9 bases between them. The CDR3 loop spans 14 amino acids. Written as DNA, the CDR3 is TGTGCCAGCAGCCAACAGGGCTCTGGAAACACCATATATTTT. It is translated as CASSQQGSGNTIYF.

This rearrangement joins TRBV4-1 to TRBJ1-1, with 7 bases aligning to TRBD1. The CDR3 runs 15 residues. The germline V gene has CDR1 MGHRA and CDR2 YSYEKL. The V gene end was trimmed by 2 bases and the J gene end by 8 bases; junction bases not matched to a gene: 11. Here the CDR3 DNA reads TGCGCCAGCAGCCAACTACTACAGGGGCGGGCCGAAGCTTTCTTT. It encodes CASSQLLQGRAEAFF.

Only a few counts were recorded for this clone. DNA of the CDR3: TGTGCCAGCAATGCACAGGGTCGAACTGAAGCTTTCTTT. As protein: CASNAQGRTEAFF. The chain joins TRBV6-5 to TRBJ1-1; possible D gene TRBD1, 6 bases. The length of the CDR3 is 13 residues. Germline V gene data show CDR1 as MNHEY and CDR2 as SVGAGI. Between the trimmed V and J ends, which lost 7 bases and 5 bases, there was a span of 14 bases.

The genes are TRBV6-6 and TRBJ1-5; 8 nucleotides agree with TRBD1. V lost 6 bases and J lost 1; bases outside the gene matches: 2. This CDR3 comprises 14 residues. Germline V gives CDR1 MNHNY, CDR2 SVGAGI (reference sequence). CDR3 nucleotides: TGTGCCAGCAGACAGGGGGTCAGCAATCAGCCCCAGCATTTT. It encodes CASRQGVSNQPQHF.

CDR3 loop: CASSPTSGRGYNEQFF. The CDR3 nucleotides are TGTGCCAGTAGCCCGACTAGCGGGAGGGGATACAATGAGCAGTTCTTC. The chain recombines TRBV19 with TRBJ2-1; TRBD2 agrees at 14 bases. From germline, CDR1 is LNHDA and CDR2 SQIVND (reference sequence). Germline trimming cut 6 bases from V and 4 bases from J; bases unmatched to any gene: 5. The CDR3 length is 16 residues.

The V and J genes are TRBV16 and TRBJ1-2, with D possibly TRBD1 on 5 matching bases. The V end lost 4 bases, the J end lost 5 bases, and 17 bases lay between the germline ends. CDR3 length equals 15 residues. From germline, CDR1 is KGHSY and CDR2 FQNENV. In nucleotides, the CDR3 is TGTGCCAGCAGCCTAAGCGGGACGGCCCAATATGGCTACACCTTC. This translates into CASSLSGTAQYGYTF.

The chain's CDR3 is CASSFKRGFYEQYF. The CDR3 nucleotides read TGTGCCAGCAGCTTTAAGCGGGGGTTCTACGAGCAGTACTTC. This chain joins TRBV7-8 and TRBJ2-7; 8 bases fit TRBD2. The CDR3 has 14 residues. The germline gives CDR1 SGHVS, CDR2 FQNEAQ. The V segment lost 3 bases and the J segment 3 bases; nucleotides outside the gene matches: 4.

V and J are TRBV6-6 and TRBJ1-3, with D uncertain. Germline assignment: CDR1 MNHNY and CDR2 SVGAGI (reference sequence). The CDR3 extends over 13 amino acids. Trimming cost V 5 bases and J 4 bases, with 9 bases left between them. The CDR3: CASSPSRGNTIYF. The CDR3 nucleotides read TGTGCCAGCAGTCCCTCCAGGGGAAACACCATATATTTT.

The CDR3 here is CASSTPKQGPGELFF. The CDR3 nucleotides are TGTGCCAGCAGCACCCCAAAACAGGGCCCCGGGGAGCTGTTTTTT. V and J are TRBV5-4 and TRBJ2-2; D might be TRBD1 (6 bases). The V and J ends lost 4 bases and 6 bases respectively, with 16 bases between them. There are 15 residues in the CDR3. CDR1 and CDR2 (germline): SGHNT, YYREEE (reference sequence).

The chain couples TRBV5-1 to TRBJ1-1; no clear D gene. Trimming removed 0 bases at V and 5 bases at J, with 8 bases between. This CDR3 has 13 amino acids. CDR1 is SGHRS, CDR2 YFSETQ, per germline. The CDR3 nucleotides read TGCGCCAGCAGCTTGGCGGGGAGGACTGAAGCTTTCTTT. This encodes CASSLAGRTEAFF.